These T cell receptor beta chains were read from a single sample in a study of chemoradiotherapy in HPV16-positive cancers. TCRdb keeps only in-frame clones here, not all; method: immunoSEQ multiplex PCR. The repertoire has approximately 4,200 clones, approximately 88% of them found once; the top ten carry roughly 20%. The specimen was tumor tissue, collected from a patient who underwent chemoradiotherapy. The receptors originated from a human donor with HPV-associated anogenital cancer. CDR3s leave out the opening cysteine and the closing phenylalanine or tryptophan. Each record gives: clone size, V gene, CDR3 protein. Clone size appears in some rows only: once, few, many, or a class for an expanded clone.

abundance: .
v_gene: TRBV7-2
CDR3aa: ASSLDLNQPQH

abundance: .
v_gene: TRBV5-6
CDR3aa: ASTLGGTASYEQY

abundance: .
v_gene: TRBV5-1
CDR3aa: ASSLRIGDNEKLF

abundance: .
v_gene: TRBV11-2
CDR3aa: ASSRLPSSYNSPLH

abundance: few
v_gene: TRBV5-4
CDR3aa: ASSLDLSGQNTEAF

abundance: .
v_gene: TRBV11-2
CDR3aa: ASSLAHHSQSGNTIY

abundance: .
v_gene: TRBV5-1
CDR3aa: ASSVGFRNTEAF

abundance: .
v_gene: TRBV6-5
CDR3aa: ASSPPTGGGKTQY

abundance: .
v_gene: TRBV5-1
CDR3aa: ASSWDSMAGYT

abundance: .
v_gene: TRBV28
CDR3aa: ASSSGGSKVNEQF

abundance: .
v_gene: TRBV10-3
CDR3aa: AISEPLAGGPHNEQF